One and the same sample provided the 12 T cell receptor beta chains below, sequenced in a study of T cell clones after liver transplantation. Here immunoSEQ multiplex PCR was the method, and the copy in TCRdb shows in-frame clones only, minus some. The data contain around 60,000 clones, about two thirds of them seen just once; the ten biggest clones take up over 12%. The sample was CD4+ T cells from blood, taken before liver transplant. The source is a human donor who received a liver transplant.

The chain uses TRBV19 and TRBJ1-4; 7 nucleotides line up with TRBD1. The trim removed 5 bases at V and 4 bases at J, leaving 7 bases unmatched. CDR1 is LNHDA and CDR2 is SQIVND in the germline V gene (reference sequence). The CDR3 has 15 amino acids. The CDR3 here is CASSLAGTDNEKLFF. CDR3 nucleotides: TGTGCCAGTAGTTTGGCCGGGACAGATAATGAAAAACTGTTTTTT.

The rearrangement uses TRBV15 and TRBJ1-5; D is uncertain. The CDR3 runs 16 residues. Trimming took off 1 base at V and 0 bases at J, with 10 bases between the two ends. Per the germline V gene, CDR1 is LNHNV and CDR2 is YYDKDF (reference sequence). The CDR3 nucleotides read TGTGCCACCAGCAGAGCGGGAGAACTTAGCAATCAGCCCCAGCATTTT. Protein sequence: CATSRAGELSNQPQHF.

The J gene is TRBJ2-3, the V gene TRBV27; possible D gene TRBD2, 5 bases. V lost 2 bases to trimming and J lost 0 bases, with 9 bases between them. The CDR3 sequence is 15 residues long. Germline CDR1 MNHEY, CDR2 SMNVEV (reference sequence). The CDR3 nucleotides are TGTGCCAGCAGTTTAACTAGAGCTAGCACAGATACGCAGTATTTT. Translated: CASSLTRASTDTQYF.

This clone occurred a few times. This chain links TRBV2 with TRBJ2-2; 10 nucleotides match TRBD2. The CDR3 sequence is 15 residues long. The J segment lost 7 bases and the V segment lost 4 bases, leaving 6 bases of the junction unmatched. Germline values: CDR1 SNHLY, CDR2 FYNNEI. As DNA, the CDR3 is TGTGCCAGCAGTGCGTTAGCGGGGGGTTTCGGGGAGCTGTTTTTT. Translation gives CASSALAGGFGELFF.

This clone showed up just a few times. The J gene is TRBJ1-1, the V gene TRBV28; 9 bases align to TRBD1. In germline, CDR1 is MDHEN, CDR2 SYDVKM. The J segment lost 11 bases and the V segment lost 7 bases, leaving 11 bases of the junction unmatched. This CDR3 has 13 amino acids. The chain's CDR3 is CASIEDRGHGAFF. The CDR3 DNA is TGTGCCAGCATAGAGGACAGGGGTCATGGGGCTTTCTTT. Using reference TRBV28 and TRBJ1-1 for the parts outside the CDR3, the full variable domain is DVKVTQSSRYLVKRTGEKVFLECVQDMDHENMFWYRQDPGLGLRLIYFSYDVKMKEKGDIPEGYSVSREKKERFSLILESASTNQTSMYLCASIEDRGHGAFFGQGTRLTVV.

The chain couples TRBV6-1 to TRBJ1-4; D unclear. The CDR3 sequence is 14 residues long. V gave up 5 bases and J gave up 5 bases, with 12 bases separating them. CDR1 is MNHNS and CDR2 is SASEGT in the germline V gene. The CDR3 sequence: CASSPRVRNEKLFF. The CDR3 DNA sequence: TGTGCCAGCAGTCCCCGCGTCAGGAATGAAAAACTGTTTTTT.

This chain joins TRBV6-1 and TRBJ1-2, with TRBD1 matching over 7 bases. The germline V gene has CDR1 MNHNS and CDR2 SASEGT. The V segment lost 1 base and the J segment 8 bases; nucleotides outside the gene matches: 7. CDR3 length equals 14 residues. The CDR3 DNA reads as TGTGCCAGCAGTGAAGAGGGAGACAGGGCCGGCTACACCTTC. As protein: CASSEEGDRAGYTF.

The CDR3 loop is CASSLGRSSGELFF. In nucleotides, the CDR3 is TGTGCCAGCAGCTTAGGCAGGTCGAGCGGGGAGCTGTTTTTT. The V gene is TRBV11-3, the J gene TRBJ2-2; no clear D gene. This CDR3 has 14 amino acids. Germline CDR1 SGHNT, CDR2 YENEEA. V lost 1 base and J 7 bases, leaving 10 bases between the germline ends.

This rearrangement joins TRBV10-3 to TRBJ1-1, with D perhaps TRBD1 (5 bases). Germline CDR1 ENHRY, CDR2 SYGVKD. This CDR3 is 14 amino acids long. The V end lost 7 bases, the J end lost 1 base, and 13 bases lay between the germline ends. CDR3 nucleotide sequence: TGTGCCATCAAAGCAGGGAAGGGGAACACTGAAGCTTTCTTT. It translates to CAIKAGKGNTEAFF.

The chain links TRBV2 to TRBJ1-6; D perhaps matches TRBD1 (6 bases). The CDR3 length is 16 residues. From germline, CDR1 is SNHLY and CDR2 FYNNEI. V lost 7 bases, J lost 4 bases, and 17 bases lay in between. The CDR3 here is CASKLRGALYNSPLHF. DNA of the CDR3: TGTGCCAGCAAACTCAGGGGAGCTTTATATAATTCACCCCTCCACTTT.

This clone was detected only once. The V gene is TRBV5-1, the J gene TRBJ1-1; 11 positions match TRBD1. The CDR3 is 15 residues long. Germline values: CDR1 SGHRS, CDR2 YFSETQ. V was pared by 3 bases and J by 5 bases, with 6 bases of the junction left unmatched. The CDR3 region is CASSYTGTGGTEAFF. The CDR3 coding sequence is TGCGCCAGCAGCTACACCGGGACAGGGGGTACTGAAGCTTTCTTT.

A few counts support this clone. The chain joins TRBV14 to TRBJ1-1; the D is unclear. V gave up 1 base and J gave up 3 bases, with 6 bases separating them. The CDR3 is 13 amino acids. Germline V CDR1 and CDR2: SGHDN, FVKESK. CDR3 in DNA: TGTGCCAGCAGCCAAGGCGCGGACACTGAAGCTTTCTTT. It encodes CASSQGADTEAFF.